The 29 T cell receptor beta chains listed next were all sequenced from one sample in a study of radiation and T cells in renal cell carcinoma. The time point was: blood 4 weeks post-SBRT, at nephrectomy. Documented treatment: 15 Gy SBRT to primary tumor, nephrectomy 4 weeks later. Generated by immunoSEQ multiplex PCR, the TCRdb table keeps only in-frame clones and is missing some. This sample has fewer than 45,000 clones; 65% to 85% occur once, and the top ten carry 27%. The sample consisted of blood, taken from a patient whose treatment included radiotherapy and nephrectomy. The receptors shown here come from a woman aged 65 to 85 with renal cell carcinoma.

The chain links TRBV5-1 to TRBJ2-3, with a possible D match to TRBD1 (6 bases). The CDR3 is 14 residues long. CDR1 is SGHRS and CDR2 is YFSETQ in the germline V gene. Trimming left V 6 bases short and J 0 bases short, with 11 bases between. The CDR3 DNA sequence: TGCGCCAGCAAATCTACAGGGAGCACAGATACGCAGTATTTT. Residues: CASKSTGSTDTQYF. Based on the CDR3 plus reference TRBV5-1 and TRBJ2-3, the full variable domain is KAGVTQTPRYLIKTRGQQVTLSCSPISGHRSVSWYQQTPGQGLQFLFEYFSETQRNKGNFPGRFSGRQFSNSRSEMNVSTLELGDSALYLCASKSTGSTDTQYFGPGTRLTVL.

The V gene is TRBV6-5, the J gene TRBJ2-1; 8 bases line up with TRBD1. V lost 5 bases to trimming and J lost 8 bases; unmatched junction nucleotides: 11. CDR3 size: 15 residues. Germline V gives CDR1 MNHEY, CDR2 SVGAGI. In nucleotides, the CDR3 is TGTGCCAGCAGTAACCTCGGACAGGGAAGGCATGAGCAGTTCTTC. As protein: CASSNLGQGRHEQFF.

CDR3 protein: CASSLFGGNSYEQYF. The CDR3 region has the DNA TGTGCCAGCAGCTTATTCGGAGGTAACTCCTACGAGCAGTACTTC. This rearrangement joins TRBV7-9 to TRBJ2-7, with D tentatively TRBD2 (5 bases). Germline CDR1 SEHNR, CDR2 FQNEAQ (reference sequence). The V end lost 2 bases, the J end lost 0 bases, and 11 bases lay between the germline ends. This CDR3 is built from 15 residues.

The CDR3, as DNA: TGTGCCAGCAGCTTTGGCGACAGAGAGACCCAGTACTTC. The encoded protein is CASSFGDRETQYF. The chain is built from TRBV5-6 and TRBJ2-5; D may be TRBD1 (5 bases). Germline V gene sequence: CDR1 SGHDT, CDR2 YYEEEE. The CDR3 contains 13 residues. Trimming cost V 2 bases and J 4 bases, with 9 bases left between them.

The rearrangement links TRBV27 to TRBJ1-2; 7 nucleotides agree with TRBD1. V lost 4 bases and J lost 2; bases outside the gene matches: 4. From germline, CDR1 is MNHEY and CDR2 SMNVEV (reference sequence). CDR3 size: 14 residues. In nucleotides, the CDR3 is TGTGCCAGCAGTTCGGACAGGATGAACTATGGCTACACCTTC. Translated, it gives CASSSDRMNYGYTF.

The count of this clone is one. CDR3: CASKPGSGANVLTF. CDR3 sequence (DNA): TGTGCCAGCAAACCGGGCTCTGGGGCCAACGTCCTGACTTTC. This rearrangement joins TRBV11-2 to TRBJ2-6, with unresolved D. CDR3 length equals 14 residues. Germline assignment: CDR1 SGHAT and CDR2 FQNNGV. Deletions cut 7 bases from V and 0 bases from J, with 7 bases between.

J is TRBJ1-4 and V is TRBV18; 10 bases are a match to TRBD1. After removal of 3 bases from V and 1 base from J, the junction contained 2 bases not matched to a gene. Germline V CDR1 and CDR2: KGHSH, LQKENI. This CDR3 has 16 residues. CDR3 in DNA: TGTGCCAGCTCACCGAGGACAGGGGGAACTAATGAAAAACTGTTTTTT. It specifies CASSPRTGGTNEKLFF.

This clone is categorized as medium-sized. V usage is TRBV2 and J usage is TRBJ1-1, with 9 bases identical to TRBD1. CDR1 and CDR2 (germline): SNHLY, FYNNEI. This CDR3 has 17 amino acids. The V gene end was trimmed by 5 bases and the J gene end by 5 bases; junction bases not matched to a gene: 15. The CDR3 DNA reads TGTGCCAGCAGTTTTAAACCGGGACAGGGCTGGCGGACTGAAGCTTTCTTT. As protein: CASSFKPGQGWRTEAFF.

Worth noting for this clone: Additional DNA sequences in this sample encode the identical CDR3. The chain recombines TRBV7-9 with TRBJ2-2; TRBD1 aligns across 7 bases. J gave up 1 base and V 1 base, and 0 bases lay outside the gene matches. The CDR3 sequence is 15 residues long. Germline V gives CDR1 SEHNR, CDR2 FQNEAQ (reference sequence). CDR3 nucleotide sequence: TGTGCCAGCAGCTTAGGACAGGGGAACACCGGGGAGCTGTTTTTT. This translates into CASSLGQGNTGELFF.

This clone was found many times. V is TRBV6-1 and J is TRBJ1-4; unclear D gene. CDR1 is MNHNS, CDR2 SASEGT, per germline. This CDR3 is 12 amino acids long. V lost 4 bases to trimming and J lost 10 bases, with 10 bases between them. The CDR3 sequence is CASSVGSGKLFF. The DNA of the CDR3 is TGTGCCAGCAGTGTCGGGTCCGGAAAACTGTTTTTT.

This clone came up once. This sequence joins TRBV18 and TRBJ2-1, with D possibly matching TRBD2 (5 bases). The germline V gene encodes CDR1 KGHSH and CDR2 LQKENI. This CDR3 has 13 amino acids. V was trimmed by 6 bases and J by 3 bases, leaving 9 bases between them. The CDR3 nucleotides are TGTGCCAGCTCCTGGGGAGTCTACAATGAGCAGTTCTTC. Protein: CASSWGVYNEQFF.

The chain is built from TRBV2 and TRBJ2-2, with D perhaps matching TRBD1 (6 bases). The CDR3 has 13 amino acids. Per germline, CDR1 SNHLY and CDR2 FYNNEI. Trimming removed 8 bases at V and 1 base at J, with 8 bases between. The CDR3 coding sequence is TGTGCCAGCGAGGGACAGAACACCGGGGAGCTGTTTTTT. Its translation: CASEGQNTGELFF. Drawing the rest from reference TRBV2 and TRBJ2-2, the complete variable domain is EPEVTQTPSHQVTQMGQEVILRCVPISNHLYFYWYRQILGQKVEFLVSFYNNEISEKSEIFDDQFSVERPDGSNFTLKIRSTKLEDSAMYFCASEGQNTGELFFGEGSRLTVL.

J is TRBJ2-5 and V is TRBV19; 12 bases line up with TRBD2. Losses at the gene ends were 8 bases for V and 3 bases for J; bases not matched to a gene: 16. This CDR3 is built from 18 residues. The germline V gene encodes CDR1 LNHDA and CDR2 SQIVND (reference sequence). The CDR3 loop is CASSRGLAGKEPKETQYF. CDR3 bases: TGTGCCAGTTCAAGGGGACTAGCGGGCAAAGAGCCTAAAGAGACCCAGTACTTC. The complete variable domain, with remaining parts taken from reference TRBV19 and TRBJ2-5, reads DGGITQSPKYLFRKEGQNVTLSCEQNLNHDAMYWYRQDPGQGLRLIYYSQIVNDFQKGDIAEGYSVSREKKESFPLTVTSAQKNPTAFYLCASSRGLAGKEPKETQYFGPGTRLLVL.

This chain connects TRBV27 to TRBJ1-5; no clear D. V shed 4 bases and J shed 7 bases, with 11 bases lying between them. Germline lookup yields CDR1 MNHEY and CDR2 SMNVEV (reference sequence). This CDR3 has 13 amino acids. CDR3 coding DNA: TGTGCCAGCAGTTCCCCGGATCGCCAGCCCCAGCATTTT. This codes for CASSSPDRQPQHF.

The gene calls are TRBV4-1 and TRBJ2-1, with a tentative D call TRBD2 (5 bases). This CDR3 contains 16 residues. Germline assignment: CDR1 MGHRA and CDR2 YSYEKL. Between the trimmed V and J ends, which lost 2 bases and 7 bases, there was a span of 18 bases. The DNA of the CDR3 is TGCGCCAGCAGCCAACCCGGGGTCCGCCCTAGGAATGAGCAGTTCTTC. Amino acid sequence: CASSQPGVRPRNEQFF.

V and J are TRBV7-8 and TRBJ1-5, with D unresolved. Per germline, CDR1 SGHVS and CDR2 FQNEAQ. V dropped 4 bases and J dropped 1 base, with 8 bases sitting between them. The CDR3 runs 14 residues. CDR3 amino acids: CASSWVGSNQPQHF. As DNA, the CDR3 is TGTGCCAGCAGCTGGGTCGGGAGCAATCAGCCCCAGCATTTT.

The J gene is TRBJ1-4, the V gene TRBV19; 8 bases fit TRBD1. The CDR3 runs to 13 residues. Trimming took 10 bases from V and 3 from J; bases not matched to a gene: 4. Germline CDR1 LNHDA, CDR2 SQIVND (reference sequence). CDR3 sequence reads: CATGQGSNEKLFF. CDR3 DNA sequence: TGTGCCACCGGACAGGGTTCTAATGAAAAACTGTTTTTT.

The chain couples TRBV5-4 to TRBJ2-2; a weak D match, TRBD2 (5 bases). The CDR3 runs 13 residues. CDR1 SGHNT and CDR2 YYREEE come from the germline V gene (reference sequence). The ends were cut back, 0 bases at V and 8 bases at J, with 8 bases in the middle. The CDR3 sequence is CASSLGGAGELFF. CDR3 DNA sequence: TGTGCCAGCAGCTTGGGGGGAGCGGGGGAGCTGTTTTTT.

The CDR3 spells CASSFSGVNYGYTF. Here the CDR3 DNA reads TGTGCCAGCAGCTTTTCAGGGGTTAACTATGGCTACACCTTC. The V call is TRBV11-1, the J call TRBJ1-2; a possible D gene is TRBD1 (6 bases). The germline CDR1 and CDR2 sequences are SGHAT and FQDESV (reference sequence). This CDR3 is 14 amino acids long. Trimming shortened V by 3 bases and J by 1 base, and 9 bases separated the two germline ends.

The chain joins TRBV27 to TRBJ1-4; TRBD1 agrees at 8 bases. The CDR3 is 14 residues long. J was trimmed by 5 bases and V by 8 bases; bases with no gene match: 7. CDR1 is MNHEY, CDR2 SMNVEV, per germline (reference sequence). The CDR3: CASGQGARNEKLFF. CDR3 DNA sequence: TGTGCCAGCGGCCAGGGGGCGCGGAATGAAAAACTGTTTTTT.

This chain connects TRBV6-6 to TRBJ2-2; 7 bases are shared with TRBD1. The CDR3 consists of 15 residues. Germline CDR1 MNHNY, CDR2 SVGAGI (reference sequence). Germline trimming cut 5 bases from V and 2 bases from J; bases unmatched to any gene: 5. CDR3 loop: CASSRDSGNTGELFF. In DNA form, the CDR3 reads TGTGCCAGCAGTCGGGACAGTGGAAACACCGGGGAGCTGTTTTTT.

The chain couples TRBV9 to TRBJ1-5, with no clear D. The CDR3 contains 15 residues. Germline loops: CDR1 SGDLS, CDR2 YYNGEE. V gave up 0 bases and J gave up 0 bases, with 7 bases separating them. The CDR3, as DNA: TGTGCCAGCAGCGTAGCCGGGAATAGCAATCAGCCCCAGCATTTT. It yields the protein CASSVAGNSNQPQHF. Variable domain in full (rest from reference TRBV9 and TRBJ1-5): DSGVTQTPKHLITATGQRVTLRCSPRSGDLSVYWYQQSLDQGLQFLIQYYNGEERAKGNILERFSAQQFPDLHSELNLSSLELGDSALYFCASSVAGNSNQPQHFGDGTRLSIL.

J is TRBJ2-1 and V is TRBV18; D not resolved. V shed 2 bases and J shed 6 bases, with 11 bases lying between them. The CDR3 is made up of 14 amino acids. Germline V gene sequence: CDR1 KGHSH, CDR2 LQKENI. The CDR3 DNA reads TGTGCCAGCTCACCATCCAGCGCGAGCAATGAGCAGTTCTTC. It is translated as CASSPSSASNEQFF.

This chain connects TRBV2 to TRBJ1-1, with 9 bases lining up with TRBD1. The germline CDR1 and CDR2 sequences are SNHLY and FYNNEI. The CDR3 has 14 amino acids. The trim removed 5 bases at V and 4 bases at J, leaving 5 bases unmatched. The CDR3 DNA reads as TGTGCCAGCAGTCTTGGACAGGGGACCACTGAAGCTTTCTTT. It encodes CASSLGQGTTEAFF.

The chain is built from TRBV4-2 and TRBJ2-5; tentative D call: TRBD2 (5 bases). CDR1 and CDR2 from the germline V gene are LGHNA and YNFKEQ. The germline V and J ends were trimmed by 4 bases and 3 bases, with 6 bases remaining between them. This CDR3 spans 12 amino acids. The DNA of the CDR3 is TGTGCCAGCAGCCGGCGGGAAGAGACCCAGTACTTC. Protein: CASSRREETQYF.

The J gene is TRBJ2-3, the V gene TRBV29-1; 11 bases are a match to TRBD2. Germline CDR1 and CDR2: SQVTM and ANQGSEA. The CDR3 spans 13 residues. The chain's CDR3 is CSGSGGETDTQYF. In DNA form, the CDR3 reads TGCAGTGGTAGCGGGGGGGAAACAGATACGCAGTATTTT.

This clone has a single count. V gene TRBV30 combines with J gene TRBJ1-6; D is undetermined. The CDR3 has 14 amino acids. CDR1 and CDR2 from the germline V gene are GTSNPN and SVGIG (reference sequence). V was shortened by 0 bases and J by 3 bases, with 6 bases between the two germline ends. The CDR3 protein is CAWSVGIYNSPLHF. CDR3 DNA sequence: TGTGCCTGGAGTGTAGGGATCTATAATTCACCCCTCCACTTT.

This sequence joins TRBV14 and TRBJ1-1; D uncertain. The CDR3 runs 13 residues. Deletions cut 2 bases from V and 0 bases from J, with 4 bases between. The germline V gene encodes CDR1 SGHDN and CDR2 FVKESK. CDR3 protein: CASSQWMNTEAFF. In DNA, the CDR3 is TGTGCCAGCAGCCAATGGATGAACACTGAAGCTTTCTTT.

The chain joins TRBV28 to TRBJ1-1; D is uncertain. V shed 0 bases and J shed 1 base, with 9 bases lying between them. The length of the CDR3 is 15 residues. Germline V gene sequence: CDR1 MDHEN, CDR2 SYDVKM. The CDR3 DNA sequence: TGTGCCAGCAGTTTATGGTCAATAGGGAACACTGAAGCTTTCTTT. Its protein is CASSLWSIGNTEAFF. Full variable domain (rest looked up from reference TRBV28 and TRBJ1-1): DVKVTQSSRYLVKRTGEKVFLECVQDMDHENMFWYRQDPGLGLRLIYFSYDVKMKEKGDIPEGYSVSREKKERFSLILESASTNQTSMYLCASSLWSIGNTEAFFGQGTRLTVV.